Sequencing of this TCR beta chain was carried out in a study of CD8 T cells in Susac syndrome. Study-level background: Patients with Susac syndrome were, at the time of blood collection, therapy-naive, maintained on corticosteroids, or maintained on intravenous immunoglobulin alone.

The CDR3 is 14 amino acids. Between the trimmed V and J ends, which lost 6 bases and 5 bases, there was a span of 17 bases. Germline CDR1 reads DFQATT; CDR2 reads SNEGSKA (reference sequence). After extraction with the RNeasy kit, 0.5 to 1 ug of the RNA was reverse transcribed using random hexamers. Amplification of TCR beta CDR3 spanned 54 Vbeta and 13 Jbeta via immunoSEQ multiplex PCR. TCRdb recomputed calls from the immunoSEQ multiplex PCR reads with MiXCR, one row per CDR3 protein. Among 150,000 to 200,000 distinct CDR3 sequences listed, over 90% were seen once. FACS enriched CD8+ TEMRA cells, while bulk CD8+ and CD4+ were negatively isolated.

The sample was CD4+ T cells from PBMCs. The clonotype comes from a human donor with Susac syndrome. This rearrangement joins TRBV20-1 to TRBJ1-5, with D perhaps TRBD1 (6 bases). Here the CDR3 reads CSALLQGRDQPQHF. The DNA of the CDR3 is TGCAGTGCCCTACTACAGGGACGGGATCAGCCCCAGCATTTT.